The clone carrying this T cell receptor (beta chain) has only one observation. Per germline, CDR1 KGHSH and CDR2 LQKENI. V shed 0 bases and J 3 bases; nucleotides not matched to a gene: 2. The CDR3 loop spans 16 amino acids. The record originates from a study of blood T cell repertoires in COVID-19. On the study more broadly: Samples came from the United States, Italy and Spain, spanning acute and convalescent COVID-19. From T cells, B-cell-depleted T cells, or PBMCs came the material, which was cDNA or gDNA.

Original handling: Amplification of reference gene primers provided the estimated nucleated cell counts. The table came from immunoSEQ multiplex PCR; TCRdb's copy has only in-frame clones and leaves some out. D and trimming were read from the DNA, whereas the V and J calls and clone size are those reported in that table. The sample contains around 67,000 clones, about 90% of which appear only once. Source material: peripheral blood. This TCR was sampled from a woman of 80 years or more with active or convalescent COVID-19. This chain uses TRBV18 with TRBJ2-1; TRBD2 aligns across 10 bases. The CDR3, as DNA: TGTGCCAGCTCACCACCGCAGCGGGAGGGCTACAATGAGCAGTTCTTC. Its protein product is CASSPPQREGYNEQFF.